Described below is a single T cell receptor (beta chain) sequence and its context. The antigen is not known. These data come from a study of T cells in localized non-small cell lung cancer. Study outcomes and limitations: Detection in adjacent lung was observed for a median around 50 of the top 100 tumor clones.

Trimming removed 0 bases from V and 4 bases from J, with 11 bases in between. Germline V CDR1 and CDR2: SGHRS, YFSETQ. This CDR3 contains 15 residues. Clones were read by immunoSEQ multiplex PCR, and TCRdb kept only the in-frame ones, dropping some. This table has some 27,000 clones, 70% to 90% appearing once. The sequencing used peripheral blood, collected before any cancer treatment. The chain couples TRBV5-1 to TRBJ2-1; TRBD1 is a possible D gene (5 bases). This clonotype was obtained from a woman aged 18-55 years with stage I lung adenocarcinoma. The CDR3 sequence: CASSLAGGAYNEQFF. Here the CDR3 DNA reads TGCGCCAGCAGCTTGGCCGGTGGGGCTTACAATGAGCAGTTCTTC.